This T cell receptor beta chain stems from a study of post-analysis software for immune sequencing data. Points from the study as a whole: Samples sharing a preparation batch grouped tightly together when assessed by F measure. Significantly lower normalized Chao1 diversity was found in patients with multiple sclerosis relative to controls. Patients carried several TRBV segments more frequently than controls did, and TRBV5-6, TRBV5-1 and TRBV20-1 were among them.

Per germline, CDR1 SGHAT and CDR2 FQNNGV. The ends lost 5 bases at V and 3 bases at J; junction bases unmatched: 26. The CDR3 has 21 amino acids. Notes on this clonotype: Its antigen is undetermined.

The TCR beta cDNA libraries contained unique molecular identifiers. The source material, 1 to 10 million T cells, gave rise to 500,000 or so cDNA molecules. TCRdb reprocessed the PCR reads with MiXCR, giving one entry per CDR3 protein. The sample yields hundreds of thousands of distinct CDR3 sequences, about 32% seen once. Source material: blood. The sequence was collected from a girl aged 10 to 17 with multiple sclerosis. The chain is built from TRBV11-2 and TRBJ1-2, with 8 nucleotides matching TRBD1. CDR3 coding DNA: TGTGCCAGCAGCCTAAGGGGCCCATTAAATAAAAGGACAGGGTTGGACTATGGCTACACCTTC. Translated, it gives CASSLRGPLNKRTGLDYGYTF.